This is a list of T cell receptor beta chains from one sample in a study of patients and donors after allogeneic stem cell transplantation. TCRdb ran MiXCR on the RT-PCR reads and lists one entry per CDR3 protein. The repertoire holds about 200,000 distinct CDR3 sequences, with about 40% as singletons. Sequenced input: blood, either unsorted or a sorted T cell fraction (not recorded which). The receptors shown here come from a human donor who was either an allogeneic HSCT recipient or a stem cell or donor lymphocyte infusion donor (not recorded which). It is not recorded whose cells these are; they may come from a transplant donor. Both conserved end residues are trimmed from each CDR3. The order of the fields is J gene, CDR3 length, V gene, D gene, CDR3 protein. D genes are given only for firm matches.

j_call: TRBJ1-4; cdr3_length: 12; v_call: TRBV4-3; d_call: TRBD1; cdr3_aa: ASSPGTGSEKLF
j_call: TRBJ1-5; cdr3_length: 10; v_call: TRBV27; d_call: -; cdr3_aa: ASSISNQPQH
j_call: TRBJ1-3; cdr3_length: 13; v_call: TRBV12-3/TRBV12-4; d_call: -; cdr3_aa: ASSNEHGSGNTIY
j_call: TRBJ2-5; cdr3_length: 13; v_call: TRBV4-3; d_call: -; cdr3_aa: ASSQVGGYQETQY
j_call: TRBJ2-1; cdr3_length: 14; v_call: TRBV9; d_call: TRBD2; cdr3_aa: ASSVRGRDYPNEQF
j_call: TRBJ2-7; cdr3_length: 10; v_call: TRBV6-5; d_call: -; cdr3_aa: ASSSPGGWQY
j_call: TRBJ1-5; cdr3_length: 14; v_call: TRBV12-3/TRBV12-4; d_call: -; cdr3_aa: ASSLQAEVGNQPQH
j_call: TRBJ2-5; cdr3_length: 12; v_call: TRBV7-9; d_call: -; cdr3_aa: ASSPTAEQETQY
j_call: TRBJ1-5; cdr3_length: 10; v_call: TRBV24-1; d_call: -; cdr3_aa: ATSDFNQPQH
j_call: TRBJ2-7; cdr3_length: 12; v_call: TRBV2; d_call: TRBD2; cdr3_aa: ASSWTSESLEQY
j_call: TRBJ2-1; cdr3_length: 10; v_call: TRBV12-3/TRBV12-4; d_call: -; cdr3_aa: ASSLYRNEQF
j_call: TRBJ1-1; cdr3_length: 10; v_call: TRBV7-9; d_call: -; cdr3_aa: ASSFLGTEDF
j_call: TRBJ1-4; cdr3_length: 11; v_call: TRBV2; d_call: -; cdr3_aa: ASSSGTHEKLF
j_call: TRBJ1-2; cdr3_length: 11; v_call: TRBV15; d_call: TRBD1; cdr3_aa: ATSRGQGEGYT
j_call: TRBJ1-1; cdr3_length: 10; v_call: TRBV29-1; d_call: -; cdr3_aa: SVWQGRAEAF
j_call: TRBJ1-1; cdr3_length: 15; v_call: TRBV7-2; d_call: -; cdr3_aa: ASSPRAGTTMNTEAF
j_call: TRBJ2-1; cdr3_length: 13; v_call: TRBV20-1; d_call: TRBD2; cdr3_aa: SARVPAGFSNEQF
j_call: TRBJ1-1; cdr3_length: 12; v_call: TRBV18; d_call: -; cdr3_aa: ASSPGGPNTEGF
j_call: TRBJ2-1; cdr3_length: 9; v_call: TRBV27; d_call: -; cdr3_aa: ASITGNEQF
j_call: TRBJ1-6; cdr3_length: 12; v_call: TRBV25-1; d_call: TRBD1; cdr3_aa: ASSRTGLSSPLH
j_call: TRBJ1-1; cdr3_length: 13; v_call: TRBV28; d_call: TRBD1; cdr3_aa: ASTPGQHHNTEAF
j_call: TRBJ1-2; cdr3_length: 12; v_call: TRBV29-1; d_call: -; cdr3_aa: SVDYAGANYGYT
j_call: TRBJ1-1; cdr3_length: 12; v_call: TRBV7-9; d_call: TRBD1; cdr3_aa: ASSLASEGAAAF
j_call: TRBJ1-4; cdr3_length: 13; v_call: TRBV15; d_call: -; cdr3_aa: ATSRGTATNEKLF
j_call: TRBJ2-1; cdr3_length: 17; v_call: TRBV13; d_call: TRBD2; cdr3_aa: ASSLGFGESGRAYNEQF
j_call: TRBJ2-3; cdr3_length: 13; v_call: TRBV4-1; d_call: -; cdr3_aa: ASSQEAVSTDTQY